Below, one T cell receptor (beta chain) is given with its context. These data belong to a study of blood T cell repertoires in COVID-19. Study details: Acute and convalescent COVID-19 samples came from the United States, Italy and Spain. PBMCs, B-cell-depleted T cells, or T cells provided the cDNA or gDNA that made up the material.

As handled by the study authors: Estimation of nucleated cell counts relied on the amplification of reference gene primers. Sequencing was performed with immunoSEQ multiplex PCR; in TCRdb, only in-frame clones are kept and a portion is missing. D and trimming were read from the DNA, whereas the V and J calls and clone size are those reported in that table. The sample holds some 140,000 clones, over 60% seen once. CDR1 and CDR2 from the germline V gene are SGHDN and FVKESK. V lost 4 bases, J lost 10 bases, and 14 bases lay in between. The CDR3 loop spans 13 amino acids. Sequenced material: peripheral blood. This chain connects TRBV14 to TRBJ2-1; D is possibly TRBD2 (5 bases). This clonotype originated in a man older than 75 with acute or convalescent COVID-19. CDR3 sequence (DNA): TGTGCCAGCAGCCTCGGACCCCCGGGGGAGCAGTTCTTC. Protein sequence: CASSLGPPGEQFF.